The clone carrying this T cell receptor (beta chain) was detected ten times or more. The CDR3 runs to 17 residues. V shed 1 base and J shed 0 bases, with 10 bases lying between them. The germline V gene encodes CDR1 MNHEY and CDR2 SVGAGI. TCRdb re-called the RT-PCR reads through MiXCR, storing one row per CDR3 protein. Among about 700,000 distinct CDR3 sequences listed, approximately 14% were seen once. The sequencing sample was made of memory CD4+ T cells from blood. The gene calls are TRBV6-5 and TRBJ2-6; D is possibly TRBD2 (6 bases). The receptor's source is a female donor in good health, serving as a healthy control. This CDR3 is CASSYWGLDSGANVLTF. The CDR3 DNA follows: TGTGCCAGCAGTTACTGGGGACTGGACTCTGGGGCCAACGTCCTGACTTTC.